A selection of T cell receptor beta chains follows, all from one sample in a study of T cell changes during pregnancy in multiple sclerosis. The protocol was immunoSEQ multiplex PCR, while the TCRdb copy is restricted to in-frame clones and leaves out a portion. In the table there are 35,000 to 40,000 clones, roughly 85% of which are singletons. The source was CD4+ T cells from peripheral blood mononuclear cells, collected before pregnancy. These receptors were obtained from a female donor with multiple sclerosis, enrolled in a pregnancy study. Both conserved end residues are part of each CDR3. The D gene is left open where the match is weak. The size entry is marked missing in some rows and otherwise reads once, few, many or a size class.

V	D	J	size	CDR3	DNA
TRBV19	TRBD1	TRBJ1-5	-	CASSMGWTGVSNQPQHF	TGTGCCAGTAGTATGGGTTGGACAGGAGTTAGCAATCAGCCCCAGCATTTT
TRBV10-3	-	TRBJ1-5	medium-sized	CAISMEGRSNQPQHF	TGTGCCATCAGCATGGAGGGTCGAAGCAATCAGCCCCAGCATTTT
TRBV30	-	TRBJ1-3	few	CAWTVKGNTIYF	TGTGCCTGGACAGTTAAGGGAAACACCATATATTTT
TRBV28	TRBD2	TRBJ2-5	-	CASSSQAAGARETQYF	TGTGCCAGCAGTTCCCAGGCAGCGGGAGCACGAGAGACCCAGTACTTC
TRBV7-9	TRBD1	TRBJ1-1	-	CASSPTTGGVLDTEAFF	TGTGCCAGCAGCCCAACGACAGGGGGCGTTTTGGACACTGAAGCTTTCTTT
TRBV7-9	-	TRBJ2-1	-	CASSVGTPPYNEQFF	TGTGCCAGCAGCGTGGGGACTCCCCCGTACAATGAGCAGTTCTTC
TRBV19	TRBD1	TRBJ2-7	-	CASSIIFRTGETYEQYF	TGTGCCAGTAGTATAATTTTTAGGACAGGAGAGACCTACGAGCAGTACTTC
TRBV2	-	TRBJ2-3	-	CASNTGHFTDTQYF	TGTGCCAGCAATACGGGACACTTCACAGATACGCAGTATTTT
TRBV2	-	TRBJ1-5	-	CASSGQGSLRQPQHF	TGTGCCAGCAGTGGCCAGGGCAGCCTTAGACAGCCCCAGCATTTT
TRBV4-2	-	TRBJ2-1	-	CASSQLASHNEQFF	TGTGCCAGCAGCCAACTAGCTTCCCACAATGAGCAGTTCTTC
TRBV4-2	TRBD1	TRBJ1-5	-	CASSQEQGTGQPQHF	TGTGCCAGCAGCCAAGAACAGGGGACCGGTCAGCCCCAGCATTTT
TRBV19	TRBD2	TRBJ2-3	-	CASSTLLAGEPTDTQYF	TGTGCCAGTAGTACGTTACTAGCGGGAGAACCCACAGATACGCAGTATTTT
TRBV28	-	TRBJ2-5	-	CASRGQGTQYF	TGTGCCAGCAGGGGCCAAGGGACCCAGTACTTC
TRBV10-3	-	TRBJ2-3	-	CAISESSGSTDTQYF	TGTGCCATCAGTGAGTCGAGCGGTAGCACAGATACGCAGTATTTT
TRBV7-2	-	TRBJ1-1	-	CASTPSGDGTEAFF	TGTGCCAGCACCCCTTCGGGGGATGGGACTGAAGCTTTCTTT
TRBV29-1	TRBD2	TRBJ2-3	-	CSVEPRTGGGTDTQYF	TGCAGCGTTGAACCCCGAACGGGAGGTGGCACAGATACGCAGTATTTT
TRBV28	-	TRBJ2-6	-	CASSPRGWETVSSGANVLTF	TGTGCCAGCAGTCCACGGGGGTGGGAGACAGTCAGCTCTGGGGCCAACGTCCTGACTTTC
TRBV11-2	TRBD1	TRBJ1-2	-	CASSLGTGAGYGYTF	TGTGCCAGCAGCTTAGGGACAGGGGCGGGGTATGGCTACACCTTC
TRBV6-5	-	TRBJ1-2	-	CASSSGGTNYGYTF	TGTGCCAGCAGCTCCGGGGGGACCAACTATGGCTACACCTTC
TRBV5-1	-	TRBJ1-1	-	CASSLGSSLSSTEAFF	TGCGCCAGCAGCTTGGGGTCCTCCCTGAGTAGCACTGAAGCTTTCTTT
TRBV7-3	-	TRBJ2-7	-	CASSLLFSGEQYF	TGTGCCAGCAGCTTACTCTTCTCCGGCGAGCAGTACTTC
TRBV7-2	TRBD1	TRBJ1-5	few	CASSLDRANNQPQHF	TGTGCCAGCAGCCTGGACAGGGCAAACAATCAGCCCCAGCATTTT
TRBV30	-	TRBJ1-5	-	CAWEADSNQPQHF	TGTGCCTGGGAGGCAGATAGCAATCAGCCCCAGCATTTT
TRBV29-1	TRBD1	TRBJ1-5	-	CSVTGTGDQPQHF	TGCAGCGTTACCGGGACAGGGGATCAGCCCCAGCATTTT
TRBV4-1	-	TRBJ2-1	-	CASSLYNEQFF	TGCGCCAGCAGCCTATACAATGAGCAGTTCTTC
TRBV5-6	-	TRBJ1-1	once	CASRRDRRKTEAFF	TGTGCCAGCAGGCGGGACCGGAGAAAAACTGAAGCTTTCTTT
TRBV4-1	-	TRBJ1-3	-	CASSPTRGTVTIYF	TGCGCCAGCAGCCCCACCCGGGGGACGGTAACCATATATTTT
TRBV9	TRBD2	TRBJ2-2	-	CASSVRGTRNTGELFF	TGTGCCAGCAGCGTGAGGGGGACTAGGAACACCGGGGAGCTGTTTTTT
TRBV10-3	-	TRBJ1-2	-	CAISENAGESYGYTF	TGTGCCATCAGTGAGAACGCAGGGGAGAGCTATGGCTACACCTTC
TRBV2	TRBD2	TRBJ2-7	-	CASSLSSGRWEQYF	TGTGCCAGCAGTTTGTCCAGCGGGAGGTGGGAGCAGTACTTC
TRBV27	TRBD1	TRBJ1-5	medium-sized	CASSPDRVSNQPQHF	TGTGCCAGCAGCCCCGACAGGGTTAGCAATCAGCCCCAGCATTTT
TRBV27	TRBD1	TRBJ1-3	-	CASSLRGPGNTIYF	TGTGCCAGCAGTTTAAGGGGGCCTGGAAACACCATATATTTT
TRBV7-3	-	TRBJ2-2	many	CASSHQQGGNAGELFF	TGTGCCAGCAGCCACCAACAGGGGGGGAACGCCGGGGAGCTGTTTTTT
TRBV7-9	-	TRBJ1-1	once	CASSFLTAGRGTEAFF	TGTGCCAGCAGCTTTCTAACGGCTGGCCGCGGCACTGAAGCTTTCTTT
TRBV7-9	-	TRBJ2-7	-	CASSLSDGGHEQYF	TGTGCCAGCAGCTTGTCTGATGGAGGCCACGAGCAGTACTTC
TRBV30	-	TRBJ1-2	few	CAWTGGTYGYTF	TGTGCCTGGACTGGAGGGACCTATGGCTACACCTTC
TRBV2	-	TRBJ2-1	once	CASSGERGGPNEQFF	TGTGCCAGCAGTGGTGAACGGGGTGGACCCAATGAGCAGTTCTTC
TRBV4-1	-	TRBJ1-2	-	CASSQDRSGTNYGYTF	TGCGCCAGCAGCCAAGATAGGTCAGGGACTAACTATGGCTACACCTTC
TRBV18	-	TRBJ1-2	-	CASSPSVAGISVNYGYTF	TGTGCCAGCTCACCATCCGTGGCAGGGATAAGTGTCAACTATGGCTACACCTTC
TRBV18	-	TRBJ2-6	-	CASSPPSSAGANVLTF	TGTGCCAGCTCACCACCGTCGTCAGCTGGGGCCAACGTCCTGACTTTC
TRBV6-5	-	TRBJ1-2	-	CASSYSAGFGYTF	TGTGCCAGCAGTTACTCGGCAGGGTTCGGCTACACCTTC
TRBV29-1	-	TRBJ2-3	-	CSVGRGRVVTDTQYF	TGCAGCGTTGGGCGGGGGCGCGTGGTTACAGATACGCAGTATTTT
TRBV11-2	-	TRBJ2-3	-	CASSFILADTDTQYF	TGTGCCAGCAGCTTTATACTAGCAGACACAGATACGCAGTATTTT
TRBV27	TRBD1	TRBJ1-4	-	CASSQQGAGEKLFF	TGTGCCAGCTCCCAACAGGGGGCAGGCGAAAAACTGTTTTTT
TRBV19	TRBD1	TRBJ1-5	-	CASSLTPTGRYNNQPQHF	TGTGCCAGTAGTTTAACCCCGACAGGGCGGTATAACAATCAGCCCCAGCATTTT
TRBV27	-	TRBJ2-2	once	CASSLFGSAAGELFF	TGTGCCAGCAGTTTATTTGGGTCCGCGGCCGGGGAGCTGTTTTTT
TRBV7-9	TRBD2	TRBJ2-1	-	CASSLFGLAEQTFF	TGTGCCAGCAGCCTATTCGGACTAGCGGAACAAACGTTCTTC
TRBV18	TRBD2	TRBJ2-5	-	CASSPRTSGNQETQYF	TGTGCCAGCTCACCAAGGACTAGCGGGAACCAAGAGACCCAGTACTTC
TRBV30	-	TRBJ1-5	once	CAWSGGVQQPQHF	TGTGCCTGGAGTGGCGGGGTTCAGCAGCCCCAGCATTTT
TRBV27	TRBD1	TRBJ1-1	-	CASSSRDRGWDTEAFF	TGTGCCAGCAGTTCCCGGGACAGGGGGTGGGACACTGAAGCTTTCTTT
TRBV28	-	TRBJ2-7	once	CASSPGGVSYYEQYF	TGTGCCAGCTCCCCCGGCGGAGTTTCTTACTACGAGCAGTACTTC
TRBV5-4	TRBD1	TRBJ2-7	once	CASSPARDRGRREQYF	TGTGCCAGCAGCCCGGCCCGGGACAGGGGGCGCCGGGAGCAGTACTTC
TRBV10-2	TRBD1	TRBJ1-3	-	CASRPNRGVKRNTIYF	TGCGCCAGCCGTCCCAACAGGGGAGTGAAGAGAAACACCATATATTTT
TRBV4-2	TRBD2	TRBJ2-7	-	CASSQDGSGNSYEQYF	TGTGCCAGCAGCCAAGACGGTAGCGGGAATTCCTACGAGCAGTACTTC
TRBV6-5	TRBD1	TRBJ2-4	-	CASSSTGDIQYF	TGTGCCAGCAGTTCGACAGGGGACATTCAGTACTTC
TRBV6-1	TRBD2	TRBJ2-7	once	CASTPLAGSYEQYF	TGTGCCAGCACCCCCCTAGCGGGATCCTACGAGCAGTACTTC
TRBV5-1	TRBD1	TRBJ1-1	-	CASSRGRGQGNLNTEAFF	TGCGCCAGCAGCCGGGGGAGGGGACAGGGGAATTTGAACACTGAAGCTTTCTTT